In its sample, the clone carrying this T cell receptor beta chain was seen a few times. This sample is drawn from a study of blood T cells in healthy people across ages. Germline CDR1 is MGHRA and CDR2 is YSYEKL. After removal of 0 bases from V and 8 bases from J, the junction contained 14 bases not matched to a gene. The CDR3 has 18 amino acids. Primers used in a second PCR of about 6 to 12 cycles were a sample-barcoded 5' primer and a J-beta primer mix. TCRdb used MiXCR to reprocess the 5' RACE reads, holding one entry per CDR3 protein. This table holds roughly 1,500,000 distinct CDR3 sequences, 30% to 35% found once.

The receptor was isolated from a woman aged 25 to 39 in good health. Sequencing was done on a sample of blood. V and J are TRBV4-1 and TRBJ2-1; TRBD2 matches 9 bases. The CDR3 loop reads CASSQDRTLAGRTDEQFF. DNA of the CDR3: TGCGCCAGCAGCCAAGATCGTACGCTAGCGGGAAGGACTGATGAGCAGTTCTTC.